These 26 T cell receptor beta chains came from one sample sequenced in a study of shared clonotypes between healthy human individuals. The protocol was immunoSEQ multiplex PCR, while the TCRdb copy is restricted to in-frame clones and leaves out a portion. In the table there are hundreds of thousands of clones, 60% to 85% of which are singletons. Sequenced sample: PBMCs. The receptors stem from a woman in her thirties or forties in good health. Some clones in this sample may be carry-over from other donors' samples.

The V gene is TRBV30, the J gene TRBJ2-7, with 10 nucleotides matching TRBD1. V dropped 3 bases and J dropped 3; count of bases not matched to a gene: 14. Germline V gives CDR1 GTSNPN, CDR2 SVGIG (reference sequence). The CDR3 has 17 residues. Written as DNA, the CDR3 is TGTGCCTGGAGCCCCACCCACGGGGGACAGGGGAGCTACGAGCAGTACTTC. It translates to CAWSPTHGGQGSYEQYF. Filled out from reference TRBV30 and TRBJ2-7, the complete variable domain reads SQTIHQWPATLVQPVGSPLSLECTVEGTSNPNLYWYRQAAGRGLQLLFYSVGIGQISSEVPQNLSASRPQDRQFILSSKKLLLSDSGFYLCAWSPTHGGQGSYEQYFGPGTRLTVT.

The rearrangement links TRBV10-3 to TRBJ2-3; D call uncertain. From germline, CDR1 is ENHRY and CDR2 SYGVKD. The CDR3 is made up of 12 amino acids. V shed 4 bases and J shed 6 bases, with 8 bases lying between them. The CDR3 spells CAISGLADTQYF. The DNA for the CDR3 is TGTGCCATCAGTGGTCTCGCGGATACGCAGTATTTT.

As concerns this clone: Other DNA sequences in this specimen translate into the identical CDR3. The rearrangement links TRBV6-6 to TRBJ2-5; D gene ambiguous. Germline loops: CDR1 MNHNY, CDR2 SVGAGI (reference sequence). V shed 0 bases and J shed 5 bases, with 13 bases lying between them. The CDR3 sequence is 15 residues long. The CDR3 reads CASSYSRPGSETQYF. CDR3 nucleotides: TGTGCCAGCAGTTACTCGAGGCCAGGTTCGGAGACCCAGTACTTC.

The chain recombines TRBV2 with TRBJ1-5; the D gene is possibly TRBD1 (5 bases). V lost 10 bases, J lost 6 bases, and 19 bases lay in between. In germline, CDR1 is SNHLY, CDR2 FYNNEI. The CDR3 has 14 amino acids. CDR3 sequence reads: CANSPGGEAQPQHF. CDR3 nucleotide sequence: TGTGCCAACAGCCCCGGGGGGGAGGCTCAGCCCCAGCATTTT. The full variable domain, its missing parts supplied by reference TRBV2 and TRBJ1-5, is EPEVTQTPSHQVTQMGQEVILRCVPISNHLYFYWYRQILGQKVEFLVSFYNNEISEKSEIFDDQFSVERPDGSNFTLKIRSTKLEDSAMYFCANSPGGEAQPQHFGDGTRLSIL.

This clone has just a few counts. Other DNA variants within this sample encode the same CDR3. V gene TRBV19 combines with J gene TRBJ2-1, with TRBD2 identical over 8 bases. With V trimmed by 4 bases and J by 6 bases, 5 bases remained unmatched. The CDR3 covers 14 residues. Germline CDR1 reads LNHDA; CDR2 reads SQIVND (reference sequence). The CDR3 reads CASSTPGLANEQFF. As DNA, the CDR3 is TGTGCCAGTAGTACACCCGGACTAGCCAATGAGCAGTTCTTC.

Details on this clone: This sample also contains other DNA sequences that code for the same CDR3. The V gene is TRBV30, the J gene TRBJ2-3; TRBD2 aligns across 11 bases. V lost 4 bases and J lost 0; bases outside the gene matches: 0. Per the germline V gene, CDR1 is GTSNPN and CDR2 is SVGIG (reference sequence). This CDR3 spans 14 amino acids. CDR3 DNA: TGTGCCTGGACTAGCGGGAGGAGCACAGATACGCAGTATTTT. It codes for CAWTSGRSTDTQYF.

CDR3 loop: CAYTGSSGNTIYF. The CDR3, as DNA: TGTGCCTATACAGGGAGCTCTGGAAACACCATATATTTT. The chain joins TRBV30 to TRBJ1-3; D might be TRBD1 (6 bases). V lost 7 bases and J lost 0, with 10 bases in between. The CDR3 is 13 residues long. Germline V CDR1 and CDR2: GTSNPN, SVGIG (reference sequence).

The chain is built from TRBV7-9 and TRBJ2-5; 10 bases are a match to TRBD2. Germline assignment: CDR1 SEHNR and CDR2 FQNEAQ (reference sequence). This CDR3 spans 14 amino acids. V lost 10 bases, J lost 5 bases, and 10 bases stayed unmatched. The CDR3 region has the DNA TGTGCCATGACCCTAGCGGGAGAGAGGGAGACCCAGTACTTC. Amino acids: CAMTLAGERETQYF.

The V gene is TRBV2, the J gene TRBJ2-5, with a possible D match to TRBD1 (5 bases). The V gene's germline CDR1 is SNHLY and CDR2 FYNNEI. Deletions cut 6 bases from V and 0 bases from J, with 11 bases between. CDR3 size: 14 residues. CDR3 sequence (DNA): TGTGCCAGCAGGGAGACAGTTCACCAAGAGACCCAGTACTTC. This codes for CASRETVHQETQYF.

The count of this clone is one. The chain has TRBV15 and TRBJ2-7, with a weak D call TRBD2 (5 bases). V was cut by 5 bases and J by 2 bases, with 13 bases left in between. This CDR3 contains 14 residues. CDR1 and CDR2 from the germline V gene are LNHNV and YYDKDF (reference sequence). CDR3 residues: CATSDERSAYEQYF. The DNA for the CDR3 is TGTGCCACCAGCGATGAGCGGAGCGCCTACGAGCAGTACTTC.

V usage is TRBV28 and J usage is TRBJ2-1, with TRBD2 as a possible D gene (6 bases). This CDR3 contains 15 residues. Germline V lookup: CDR1 MDHEN, CDR2 SYDVKM. Trimming pared 5 bases from V and 7 bases from J, leaving 18 bases between. DNA for the CDR3: TGTGCCAGCAGTACGCCGGGACTCAAAGTTAATGAGCAGTTCTTC. This sequence encodes CASSTPGLKVNEQFF.

V usage is TRBV4-3 and J usage is TRBJ2-3; D tentatively reads TRBD1 or TRBD2 (6 bases each). Germline-derived CDR1 and CDR2 are LGHNA and YSLEER. The V end lost 4 bases, the J end lost 5 bases, and 16 bases lay between the germline ends. The CDR3 totals 15 residues. The CDR3 DNA follows: TGCGCCAGCAGCCCCCCGGGGGCCGCTGGAGATACGCAGTATTTT. This encodes CASSPPGAAGDTQYF.

The rearrangement joins TRBV27 to TRBJ2-7; tentatively, D is TRBD2 (6 bases). The CDR3 runs 14 residues. V dropped 8 bases and J dropped 0 bases, with 14 bases sitting between them. The germline V gene encodes CDR1 MNHEY and CDR2 SMNVEV (reference sequence). The chain's CDR3 is CASWGGRFSYEQYF. The CDR3 DNA sequence: TGTGCCAGCTGGGGAGGTAGGTTCTCCTACGAGCAGTACTTC.

The rearrangement joins TRBV15 to TRBJ1-2; D is perhaps TRBD1 (5 bases). The V and J ends lost 0 bases and 8 bases respectively, with 13 bases between them. Germline CDR1 reads LNHNV; CDR2 reads YYDKDF (reference sequence). This CDR3 has 14 amino acids. The CDR3 coding sequence is TGTGCCACCAGCAGAGATTCCGTGGCAGGGGGCTACACCTTC. The encoded protein is CATSRDSVAGGYTF.

This clone was counted ten times or more. The V gene is TRBV2, the J gene TRBJ1-5; TRBD1 might be the D (5 bases). Germline CDR1 reads SNHLY; CDR2 reads FYNNEI. V was clipped by 11 bases and J by 4 bases, with 15 bases between them. This CDR3 region has 13 residues. The CDR3 sequence is CASSLGPNQPQHF. The CDR3 DNA reads TGTGCCTCCAGCCTGGGGCCGAATCAGCCCCAGCATTTT.

In nucleotides, the CDR3 is TGTGCCATCAGTGGCAGCAGGGGTCGTGAGAGAGAGACCCAGTACTTC. Its protein is CAISGSRGRERETQYF. The genes are TRBV10-3 and TRBJ2-5; TRBD1 might be the D (6 bases). V was cut by 4 bases and J by 4 bases, with 19 bases left in between. This CDR3 contains 16 residues. The germline CDR1 and CDR2 sequences are ENHRY and SYGVKD.

The chain links TRBV10-3 to TRBJ2-7, with TRBD2 matching 10 bases. The CDR3 sequence is 16 residues long. With 4 bases clipped from V and 0 bases from J, the junction kept 6 bases outside the gene matches. Germline loops: CDR1 ENHRY, CDR2 SYGVKD. The DNA for the CDR3 is TGTGCCATCAGTGGATCCCTAGCGGGAGCCTCCTACGAGCAGTACTTC. Translation: CAISGSLAGASYEQYF.

The chain is built from TRBV28 and TRBJ2-4, with 12 bases lining up with TRBD2. The CDR3 is made up of 18 amino acids. Germline assignment: CDR1 MDHEN and CDR2 SYDVKM. The junction had 13 bases not matched to a gene; V was cut back by 7 bases and J by 3 bases. The CDR3 is CASTPWTSGNRGKNIQYF. DNA of the CDR3: TGTGCCAGCACCCCCTGGACTAGCGGGAATAGGGGCAAAAACATTCAGTACTTC.

This clone was recorded a few times. The rearrangement uses TRBV5-1 and TRBJ2-2; D not certain. The CDR3 extends over 15 amino acids. Germline CDR1 and CDR2: SGHRS and YFSETQ. V was pared by 0 bases and J by 2 bases, with 8 bases between. CDR3 nucleotide sequence: TGCGCCAGCAGCTTGGACGGACCCAACACCGGGGAGCTGTTTTTT. Encoded protein: CASSLDGPNTGELFF.

V usage is TRBV5-4 and J usage is TRBJ2-1; the match to TRBD2 covers 9 bases. V was pared by 2 bases and J by 0 bases, with 6 bases of the junction left unmatched. Germline CDR1 is SGHNT and CDR2 is YYREEE (reference sequence). This CDR3 spans 17 amino acids. CDR3 loop: CASSFGHSGSSYNEQFF. For the CDR3, the DNA is TGTGCCAGCAGCTTTGGGCATAGCGGGAGCTCCTACAATGAGCAGTTCTTC.

This chain joins TRBV7-2 and TRBJ1-4; D ambiguous. Germline V gene sequence: CDR1 SGHTA, CDR2 FQGNSA. The CDR3 loop spans 15 amino acids. Trimming took 5 bases from V and 1 from J, leaving 11 bases between them. The CDR3 coding sequence is TGTGCCAGCAGCACGCGTTCCGGAACTAATGAAAAACTGTTTTTT. This sequence encodes CASSTRSGTNEKLFF.

This clone appeared a single time. V usage is TRBV7-2 and J usage is TRBJ2-3; 7 bases are shared with TRBD2. The CDR3 loop spans 14 amino acids. The J segment lost 7 bases and the V segment lost 5 bases, leaving 9 bases of the junction unmatched. Looked up from germline, CDR1 is SGHTA and CDR2 is FQGNSA. As DNA, the CDR3 is TGTGCCAGCAGCCCTCGGCGTAGCGGGCATACGCAGTATTTT. Its translation is CASSPRRSGHTQYF.

V and J are TRBV11-3 and TRBJ1-3; D uncertain. Trimming stripped 5 bases from V and 2 bases from J, with 4 bases between. The CDR3 covers 12 residues. Germline V gene sequence: CDR1 SGHNT, CDR2 YENEEA. The CDR3 loop is CASSGPGNTIYF. The CDR3 DNA reads as TGTGCCAGCAGCGGACCTGGAAACACCATATATTTT. The full variable domain, rest sourced from reference TRBV11-3 and TRBJ1-3, is EAGVVQSPRYKIIEKKQPVAFWCNPISGHNTLYWYLQNLGQGPELLIRYENEEAVDDSQLPKDRFSAERLKGVDSTLKIQPAELGDSAVYLCASSGPGNTIYFGEGSWLTVV.

The chain uses TRBV29-1 and TRBJ2-1; 9 bases are a match to TRBD2. Unmatched junction bases numbered 8, after V lost 6 bases and J lost 8 bases. CDR3 length: 13 amino acids. Germline lookup yields CDR1 SQVTM and CDR2 ANQGSEA. CDR3 in amino acids: CSVVAGDGYEQFF. The CDR3 DNA follows: TGCAGCGTGGTAGCGGGAGACGGCTATGAGCAGTTCTTC.

The chain employs TRBV18 and TRBJ2-4, with 8 bases aligning to TRBD1. The V segment lost 2 bases and the J segment 8 bases; nucleotides outside the gene matches: 5. CDR3 length: 14 residues. Germline V CDR1 and CDR2: KGHSH, LQKENI. The CDR3 DNA reads as TGTGCCAGCTCACCAAGCGACAGGGGTTACATTCAGTACTTC. Translation gives CASSPSDRGYIQYF. Full variable domain (outside the CDR3, taken from reference TRBV18 and TRBJ2-4): NAGVMQNPRHLVRRRGQEARLRCSPMKGHSHVYWYRQLPEEGLKFMVYLQKENIIDESGMPKERFSAEFPKEGPSILRIQQVVRGDSAAYFCASSPSDRGYIQYFGAGTRLSVL.

This clone was detected only a few times. The gene calls are TRBV14 and TRBJ2-1; 7 positions agree with TRBD2. Unmatched junction bases numbered 7, after V lost 0 bases and J lost 2 bases. The CDR3 spans 17 residues. The germline V gene has CDR1 SGHDN and CDR2 FVKESK. CDR3 amino acids: CASSQDLGLVPYNEQFF. For the CDR3, the DNA is TGTGCCAGCAGCCAAGATCTAGGACTAGTGCCCTACAATGAGCAGTTCTTC.